This T cell receptor beta chain was recorded in a study of T cells in tuberculosis. Study overall: Within 7 days of starting treatment, or before, PBMC were stored. Study-wide results and caveats: Active tuberculosis patients had shorter CDR3-alpha; the beta difference was nonsignificant.

This clone was picked up one time. Antigen unknown. Time point specified: new active TB diagnosis, blood taken before or within 7 days of starting treatment. This CDR3 comprises 16 residues. Germline V gives CDR1 MRHNA, CDR2 SNTAGT. The junction had 16 bases not matched to a gene; V was cut back by 6 bases and J by 10 bases. Some clones are missing from TCRdb's copy, which holds only in-frame ones; the method was immunoSEQ multiplex PCR. Of approximately 31,000 clones listed, about 82% are singletons. The chain recombines TRBV6-4 with TRBJ2-1; the match to TRBD2 covers 9 bases. This sequence originates from an adult with tuberculosis. The sample in question was PBMCs, obtained at tuberculosis diagnosis. The CDR3 region is CASSKFEVAGVEEQFF. The CDR3 region has the DNA TGTGCCAGCAGCAAATTTGAAGTAGCGGGAGTAGAAGAGCAGTTCTTC.